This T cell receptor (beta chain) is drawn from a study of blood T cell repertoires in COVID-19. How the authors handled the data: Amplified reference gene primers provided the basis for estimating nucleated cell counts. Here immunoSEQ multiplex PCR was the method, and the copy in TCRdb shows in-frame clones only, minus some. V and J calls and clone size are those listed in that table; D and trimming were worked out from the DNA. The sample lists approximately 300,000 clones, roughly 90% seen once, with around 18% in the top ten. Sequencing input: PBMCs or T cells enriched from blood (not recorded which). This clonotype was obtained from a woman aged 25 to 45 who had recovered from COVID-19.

The CDR3 reads CASSVRDPQWDNEQFF. The CDR3 DNA sequence: TGTGCCAGCAGTGTCAGGGATCCGCAATGGGACAATGAGCAGTTCTTC. The chain uses TRBV6-1 and TRBJ2-1; D is perhaps TRBD1 (5 bases). The V end was cut by 4 bases, the J end by 5 bases, with 18 bases between. The CDR3 has 16 amino acids. Germline CDR1 MNHNS, CDR2 SASEGT.